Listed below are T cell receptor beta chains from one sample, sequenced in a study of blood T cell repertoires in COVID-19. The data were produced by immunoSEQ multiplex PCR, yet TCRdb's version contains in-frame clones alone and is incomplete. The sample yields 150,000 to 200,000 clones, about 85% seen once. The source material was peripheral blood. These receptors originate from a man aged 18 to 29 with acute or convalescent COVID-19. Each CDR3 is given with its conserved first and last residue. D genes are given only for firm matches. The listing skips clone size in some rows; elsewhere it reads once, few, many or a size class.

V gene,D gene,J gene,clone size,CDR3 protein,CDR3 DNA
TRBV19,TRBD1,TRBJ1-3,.,CASSIGGGYGNTIYF,TGTGCCAGTAGTATTGGAGGGGGCTACGGAAACACCATATATTTT
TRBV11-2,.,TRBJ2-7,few,CASSFNEGYEQYF,TGTGCCAGCAGCTTCAATGAGGGATACGAGCAGTACTTC
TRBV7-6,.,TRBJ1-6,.,CASSVLRGSDSPLHF,TGTGCCAGCAGCGTCCTCAGGGGCTCGGATTCACCCCTCCACTTT
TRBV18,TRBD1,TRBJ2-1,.,CASSSSPGTGIPNEQFF,TGTGCCAGCTCATCAAGCCCCGGGACAGGGATCCCCAATGAGCAGTTCTTC
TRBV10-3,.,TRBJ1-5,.,CAISERGNSNQPQHF,TGTGCCATCAGTGAGAGGGGAAATAGCAATCAGCCCCAGCATTTT
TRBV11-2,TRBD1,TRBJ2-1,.,CASSLVGTGSYNEQFF,TGTGCCAGCAGCTTAGTCGGGACAGGGTCCTACAATGAGCAGTTCTTC
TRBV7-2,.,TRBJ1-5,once,CASSNQGRPQHF,TGTGCCAGCAGCAACCAGGGGCGGCCCCAGCATTTT
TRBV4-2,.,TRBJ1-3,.,CASSQDKLSGNTIYF,TGTGCCAGCAGCCAAGACAAACTCTCTGGAAACACCATATATTTT
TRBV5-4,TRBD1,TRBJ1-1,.,CASSLRAGGPNTEAFF,TGTGCCAGCAGCTTGCGAGCAGGGGGGCCGAACACTGAAGCTTTCTTT
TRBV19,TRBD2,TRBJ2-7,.,CASSTGTSDYSYEQYF,TGTGCCAGTAGTACCGGGACTAGCGATTACTCCTACGAGCAGTACTTC
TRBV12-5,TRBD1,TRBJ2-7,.,CASGSPGTGSYEQYF,TGTGCTAGTGGTTCGCCCGGGACAGGGTCCTACGAGCAGTACTTC
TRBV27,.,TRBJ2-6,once,CASSLTGWLYSGANVLTF,TGTGCCAGCAGTTTAACGGGGTGGCTGTACTCTGGGGCCAACGTCCTGACTTTC
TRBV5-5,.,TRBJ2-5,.,CASSFSGAYQETQYF,TGTGCCAGCAGCTTTTCAGGGGCTTACCAAGAGACCCAGTACTTC
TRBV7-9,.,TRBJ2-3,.,CASSTRQGGEDTQYF,TGTGCCAGCAGCACACGACAGGGAGGTGAAGATACGCAGTATTTT
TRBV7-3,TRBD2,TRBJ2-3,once,CASSLPSGGATDTQYF,TGTGCCAGCAGCTTACCTAGCGGGGGGGCGACAGATACGCAGTATTTT
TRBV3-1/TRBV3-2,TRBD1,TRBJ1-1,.,CASSQRLLQGARMNTEAFF,TGTGCCAGCAGCCAAAGATTGTTACAGGGGGCGCGGATGAACACTGAAGCTTTCTTT
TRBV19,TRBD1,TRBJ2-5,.,CASSRTGRETQYF,TGTGCCAGTAGTCGGACAGGGAGGGAGACCCAGTACTTC
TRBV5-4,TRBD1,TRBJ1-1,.,CASSLRGQTEAFF,TGTGCCAGCAGCTTGAGGGGGCAGACTGAAGCTTTCTTT
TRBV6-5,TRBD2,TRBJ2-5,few,CASSWEPGLGSETQYF,TGTGCCAGCAGTTGGGAACCGGGACTAGGAAGCGAGACCCAGTACTTC
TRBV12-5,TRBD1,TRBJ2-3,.,CASGLPRDRGLGDTQYF,TGTGCTAGTGGTTTGCCACGGGACAGGGGGCTCGGGGATACGCAGTATTTT
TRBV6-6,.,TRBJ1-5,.,CAGRQNSNQPQHF,TGTGCCGGCCGACAGAATAGCAATCAGCCCCAGCATTTT
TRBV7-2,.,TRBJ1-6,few,CASSLGQSSYNSPLHF,TGTGCCAGCAGCCTAGGACAGAGCTCCTATAATTCACCCCTCCACTTT
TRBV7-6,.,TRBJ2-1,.,CASSSFRGAIYNEQFF,TGTGCCAGCAGTTCCTTCCGGGGGGCAATCTACAATGAGCAGTTCTTC
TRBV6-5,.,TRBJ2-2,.,CASSYVDTGELFF,TGTGCCAGCAGTTACGTAGACACCGGGGAGCTGTTTTTT
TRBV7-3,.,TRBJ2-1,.,CASSIDTYNEQFF,TGTGCCAGCAGCATAGATACTTACAATGAGCAGTTCTTC
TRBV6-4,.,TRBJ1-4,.,CASSDYGGRVSEKLFF,TGTGCCAGCAGTGACTACGGAGGTCGGGTTTCTGAAAAACTGTTTTTT
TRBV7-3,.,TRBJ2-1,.,CASSLTGDYNEQFF,TGTGCCAGCAGCTTAACAGGGGATTACAATGAGCAGTTCTTC
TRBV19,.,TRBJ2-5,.,CASSAGGHRGETQYF,TGTGCCAGTAGTGCTGGGGGACATCGGGGAGAGACCCAGTACTTC
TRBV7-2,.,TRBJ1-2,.,CASSLSRGNYGYTF,TGTGCCAGCAGCTTAAGTCGCGGGAACTATGGCTACACCTTC
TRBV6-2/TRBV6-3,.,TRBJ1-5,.,CASSYRTGLRVNQPQHF,TGTGCCAGCAGTTACAGAACAGGTTTAAGGGTAAATCAGCCCCAGCATTTT
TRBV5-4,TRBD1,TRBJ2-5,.,CASSSGQIQETQYF,TGTGCCAGCAGCTCGGGACAGATCCAAGAGACCCAGTACTTC
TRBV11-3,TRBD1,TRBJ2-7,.,CASSLGRGHEQYF,TGTGCCAGCAGCTTAGGCAGGGGGCACGAGCAGTACTTC
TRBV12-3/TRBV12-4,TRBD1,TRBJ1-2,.,CASSFTGGDGYTF,TGTGCCAGCAGTTTCACAGGGGGTGATGGCTACACCTTC
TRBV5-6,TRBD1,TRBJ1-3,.,CASSRRQGARGNTIYF,TGTGCCAGCAGCAGGAGGCAGGGGGCGCGAGGAAACACCATATATTTT
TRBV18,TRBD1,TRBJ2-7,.,CASSPGTVTYEQYF,TGTGCCAGCTCACCCGGGACAGTAACCTACGAGCAGTACTTC
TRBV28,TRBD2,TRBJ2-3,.,CATSLVAGADTQYF,TGTGCCACCTCCTTAGTAGCGGGGGCAGATACGCAGTATTTT
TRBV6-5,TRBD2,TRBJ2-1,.,CASSSGLAGGEQFF,TGTGCCAGCAGCTCGGGACTAGCGGGGGGTGAGCAGTTCTTC
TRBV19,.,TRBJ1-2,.,CASSIDLSGGYTF,TGTGCCAGTAGTATAGATCTGAGCGGCGGCTACACCTTC
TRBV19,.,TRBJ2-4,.,CASSLISRGSKNIQYF,TGTGCCAGTAGTCTCATCTCCAGGGGTTCCAAAAACATTCAGTACTTC
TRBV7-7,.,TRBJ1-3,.,CASSSGIGSGNTIYF,TGTGCCAGCAGCTCTGGTATCGGGTCGGGAAACACCATATATTTT
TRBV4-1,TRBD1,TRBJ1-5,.,CASSQGQTLNQPQHF,TGCGCCAGCAGCCAGGGACAGACTCTCAATCAGCCCCAGCATTTT
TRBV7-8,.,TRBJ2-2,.,CASSMRGANTGELFF,TGTGCCAGCAGTATGCGGGGCGCGAACACCGGGGAGCTGTTTTTT
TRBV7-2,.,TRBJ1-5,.,CASSLEGEGESFQPQHF,TGTGCCAGCAGCTTAGAGGGGGAGGGGGAAAGTTTTCAGCCCCAGCATTTT
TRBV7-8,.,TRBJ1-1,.,CASSLVRTEAFF,TGTGCCAGCAGCTTAGTTCGGACTGAAGCTTTCTTT
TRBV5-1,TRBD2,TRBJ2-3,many,CASSPGGSGGSTDTQYF,TGCGCCAGCAGCCCAGGGGGTAGCGGGGGTAGCACAGATACGCAGTATTTT
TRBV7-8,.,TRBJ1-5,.,CASSLNGQQPQHF,TGTGCCAGCAGCTTAAATGGCCAGCAGCCCCAGCATTTT
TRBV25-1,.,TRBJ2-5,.,CASSQGQLQETQYF,TGTGCCAGCAGCCAGGGGCAACTACAAGAGACCCAGTACTTC
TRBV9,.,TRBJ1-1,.,CASSLETAMNTEAFF,TGTGCCAGCAGCTTGGAGACCGCAATGAACACTGAAGCTTTCTTT
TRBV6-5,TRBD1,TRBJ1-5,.,CASSSDRGAAQPQHF,TGTGCCAGCAGCTCCGACAGGGGTGCGGCGCAGCCCCAGCATTTT
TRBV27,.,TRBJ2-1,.,CASSFTDPWDEQFF,TGTGCCAGCAGTTTTACAGACCCTTGGGATGAGCAGTTCTTC
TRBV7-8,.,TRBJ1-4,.,CASSLTATNEKLFF,TGTGCCAGCAGCTTGACAGCAACTAATGAAAAACTGTTTTTT
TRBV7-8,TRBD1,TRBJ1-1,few,CASSLARGLNTEAFF,TGTGCCAGCAGCTTAGCGAGGGGGCTGAACACTGAAGCTTTCTTT
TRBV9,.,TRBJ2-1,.,CASSAGQIYNEQFF,TGTGCCAGCAGCGCAGGACAAATCTACAATGAGCAGTTCTTC
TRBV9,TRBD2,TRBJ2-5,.,CASSDGTSGQETQYF,TGTGCCAGCAGCGACGGGACTAGCGGACAAGAGACCCAGTACTTC
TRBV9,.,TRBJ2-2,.,CASSRQGLNTGELFF,TGTGCCAGCAGCCGTCAGGGGCTCAACACCGGGGAGCTGTTTTTT